The 8 T cell receptor beta chains in this list originate from one sample, sequenced in a study of cytomegalovirus exposure and HLA in healthy donors. The PCR contained 60 Vbeta and 13 Jbeta primers. TCRdb keeps only in-frame clones here, not all; method: immunoSEQ multiplex PCR. The table lists 65,000 to 80,000 clones, with approximately 4.6% in the top ten. The sample taken for sequencing was PBMCs. The receptors come from a young man in good health and CMV-seronegative.

This sequence joins TRBV5-6 and TRBJ2-3; 15 nucleotides align to TRBD2. In germline, CDR1 is SGHDT, CDR2 YYEEEE. CDR3 length: 17 residues. V trimming: 4 bases; J trimming: 2 bases; junction bases outside the gene matches: 5. The CDR3 DNA follows: TGTGCCAGCAGCAGGACTAGCGGGAGGGCCCTCACAGATACGCAGTATTTT. This translates into CASSRTSGRALTDTQYF.

V gene TRBV6-4 combines with J gene TRBJ2-3; 7 bases align to TRBD2. This CDR3 contains 15 residues. Germline V lookup: CDR1 MRHNA, CDR2 SNTAGT. Trimming at V came to 5 bases and at J to 6 bases, leaving 11 bases not matched to a gene. CDR3 nucleotide sequence: TGTGCCAGCAGTCCCTTCGGCGGGAGAGAGGATACGCAGTATTTT. Amino acid sequence: CASSPFGGREDTQYF.

The CDR3, as DNA: TGTGCCAGCAGCGTACTTGCGGGGCCCACCGGGGAGCTGTTTTTT. Protein sequence: CASSVLAGPTGELFF. J is TRBJ2-2 and V is TRBV9; possible D gene TRBD2, 6 bases. CDR1 is SGDLS, CDR2 YYNGEE, per germline. V dropped 1 base and J dropped 4 bases, with 11 bases sitting between them. CDR3 length: 15 amino acids.

The chain carries TRBV18 and TRBJ1-1; 7 positions agree with TRBD1. The germline CDR1 and CDR2 sequences are KGHSH and LQKENI. The CDR3 has 13 amino acids. Trimming removed 5 bases from V and 3 bases from J; junction bases left unmatched: 3. CDR3 coding DNA: TGTGCCAGCTCATACGACAGGGACACTGAAGCTTTCTTT. Translation: CASSYDRDTEAFF.

This chain's CDR3 is CAISEEGLAGDNEQFF. The CDR3 region has the DNA TGTGCCATCAGTGAAGAGGGGTTAGCGGGAGACAATGAGCAGTTCTTC. The chain employs TRBV10-3 and TRBJ2-1; 9 positions match TRBD2. Germline trimming cut 3 bases from V and 5 bases from J; bases unmatched to any gene: 8. The V gene's germline CDR1 is ENHRY and CDR2 SYGVKD. The CDR3 loop spans 16 amino acids.

The chain carries TRBV7-2 and TRBJ2-3; D gene uncertain. This CDR3 comprises 12 residues. V lost 3 bases and J 5 bases, leaving 6 bases between the germline ends. Germline V gives CDR1 SGHTA, CDR2 FQGNSA. The CDR3 DNA is TGTGCCAGCAGCTTTTCTAGAGATACGCAGTATTTT. This encodes CASSFSRDTQYF.

This chain uses TRBV5-1 with TRBJ2-2; D is possibly TRBD1 (7 bases). The CDR3 totals 14 residues. Germline values: CDR1 SGHRS, CDR2 YFSETQ. V lost 2 bases and J lost 3, with 8 bases in between. This CDR3 reads CASSFRGDTGELFF. The CDR3 bases are TGCGCCAGCAGCTTCAGGGGGGACACCGGGGAGCTGTTTTTT.

The V and J genes are TRBV5-4 and TRBJ2-3, with 7 nucleotides matching TRBD1. This CDR3 spans 12 amino acids. CDR1 and CDR2 from the germline V gene are SGHNT and YYREEE (reference sequence). Trimming at V came to 4 bases and at J to 10 bases, leaving 6 bases not matched to a gene. Here the CDR3 reads CASSTDRAPQYF. For the CDR3, the DNA is TGTGCCAGCAGCACAGACAGGGCCCCGCAGTATTTT. The whole variable domain, remainder taken from reference TRBV5-4 and TRBJ2-3, is ETGVTQSPTHLIKTRGQQVTLRCSSQSGHNTVSWYQQALGQGPQFIFQYYREEENGRGNFPPRFSGLQFPNYSSELNVNALELDDSALYLCASSTDRAPQYFGPGTRLTVL.